This section outlines one T cell receptor beta chain sequence together with its context. Antigen specificity is unknown. Per the germline V gene, CDR1 is ENHRY and CDR2 is SYGVKD. The CDR3 is 15 amino acids. Generated by immunoSEQ multiplex PCR, the TCRdb table keeps only in-frame clones and is missing some. The sample lists 2 million to 3 million clones, 93% occurring once. This sample was taken from a study of shared clonotypes between healthy human individuals. Study observations and caveats: It was the non-shared clonotypes that had lower generation probabilities than clonotypes shared by all four donors.

The gene calls are TRBV10-3 and TRBJ2-5; 7 nucleotides align to TRBD2. The J call may be wrong; the DNA end is better matched by TRBJ2-7. This sequence was found in a man between 18 and 35 years old in good health. Some clones in this sample may be carry-over from other donors' samples. Specimen: naive CD4+ T cells from PBMCs. Regarding subset: CD45RA+ positively selected. CDR3 amino acids: CAISAGTTNSYEQYF. CDR3 sequence (DNA): TGTGCCATCAGTGCAGGGACTACAAACTCCTACGAGCAGTACTTC.